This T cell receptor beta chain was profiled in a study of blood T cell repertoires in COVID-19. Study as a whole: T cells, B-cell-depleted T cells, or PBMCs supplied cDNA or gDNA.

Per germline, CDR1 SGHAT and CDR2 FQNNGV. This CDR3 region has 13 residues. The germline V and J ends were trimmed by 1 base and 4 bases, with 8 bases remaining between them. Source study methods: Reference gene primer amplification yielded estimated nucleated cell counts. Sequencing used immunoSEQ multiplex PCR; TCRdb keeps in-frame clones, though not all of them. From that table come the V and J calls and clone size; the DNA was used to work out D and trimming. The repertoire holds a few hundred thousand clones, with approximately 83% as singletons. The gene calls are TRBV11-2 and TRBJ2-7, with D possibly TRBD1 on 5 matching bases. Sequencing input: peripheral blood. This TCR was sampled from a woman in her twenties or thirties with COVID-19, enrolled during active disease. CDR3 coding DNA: TGTGCCAGCAGCTTAGGGGGCGAGTACGAGCAGTACTTC. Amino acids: CASSLGGEYEQYF.